These T cell receptor beta chains were read from a single sample in a study of blood T cell repertoires in COVID-19. Sequencing was performed with immunoSEQ multiplex PCR; in TCRdb, only in-frame clones are kept and a portion is missing. The data show approximately 66,000 clones, with 85% to 90% seen just once and approximately 8.3% held by the top ten. The sample comprised peripheral blood. The receptors were sampled from a human donor with active COVID-19. The donor label of this sample is uncertain. Both conserved end residues are trimmed from each CDR3. Only some rows state a clone size, as once, few, many or a class for expanded clones.

v_gene	j_gene	abundance	CDR3aa
TRBV28	TRBJ1-3	once	ASSLGYGGGGSGNTIY
TRBV5-1	TRBJ2-1	-	ASSTSLAGGYNEQF
TRBV6-1	TRBJ2-7	-	ASSDRHYEQY
TRBV3-1/TRBV3-2	TRBJ2-7	-	ASSQDRIGVRDTSKEQY
TRBV21-1	TRBJ2-7	-	ASSKKETGNEDEQY
TRBV6-1	TRBJ1-2	few	ASSETFRDSTGYGYT
TRBV29-1	TRBJ2-1	few	SPSVADSYNEQF
TRBV10-1	TRBJ2-7	few	ASSESGTGKTYEQY
TRBV19	TRBJ2-1	-	ASRGRTGGYNEQF
TRBV11-2	TRBJ2-3	-	ASSLDPGTADTQY
TRBV5-4	TRBJ2-5	-	ASSSGRDRVRETQY
TRBV2	TRBJ2-7	-	ASKREGGTRVYEQY
TRBV7-2	TRBJ1-2	-	ASSLGTISDGYT
TRBV4-1	TRBJ2-1	-	ASSHLGDRGVDEQF
TRBV4-3	TRBJ2-3	-	ASSQFGGLAGATDTQY
TRBV6-1	TRBJ2-2	-	ASSALVTGGPNTGELF
TRBV4-3	TRBJ2-3	-	ASSQRTSGNTDTQY
TRBV10-3	TRBJ2-3	-	AISESNYGTDTQY
TRBV7-3	TRBJ2-7	few	ASSQAGTSSYEQY
TRBV7-8	TRBJ2-5	-	ASSWTGTPQETQY
TRBV6-1	TRBJ1-5	-	ASSESTGAHQPQH
TRBV6-1	TRBJ1-2	once	ASSDLTGGLGYT
TRBV27	TRBJ2-7	-	ASSPSTGARIYEQY
TRBV21-1	TRBJ2-7	-	ASSKALEEQY
TRBV4-1	TRBJ2-3	-	ASTRLAEGADTQY
TRBV27	TRBJ1-5	-	ASSLVGTGNQPQH
TRBV2	TRBJ2-5	-	ASSARDSRGTQY
TRBV3-1/TRBV3-2	TRBJ2-1	-	ASSQGSGSKYNEQF
TRBV12-3/TRBV12-4	TRBJ2-7	-	ASTRRGSYEQY
TRBV7-2	TRBJ2-1	-	ASSLASGSSYNEQF
TRBV28	TRBJ2-1	-	ASRSVAGEYNEQF
TRBV2	TRBJ2-7	-	ASSESLAVGDEQY
TRBV6-5	TRBJ1-4	-	ASKTGANEKLF
TRBV27	TRBJ2-3	-	ASSLLGGRTDTQY
TRBV29-1	TRBJ2-3	-	SVDWTLQGEQY
TRBV2	TRBJ1-1	-	ASRRGGDDTEAF
TRBV5-1	TRBJ2-3	-	ASSLELLDTQY
TRBV11-3	TRBJ2-7	-	ASSSRTGQGYEQY
TRBV3-1/TRBV3-2	TRBJ2-3	-	ASSQGGDTQY
TRBV19	TRBJ2-5	-	ASRERGGPRETQY
TRBV7-2	TRBJ2-5	-	ASSPSRAQETQY
TRBV27	TRBJ2-7	-	ASSLEGLAGYEQY
TRBV7-9	TRBJ1-4	once	ASSPMPGQGNEKLF
TRBV10-3	TRBJ2-7	-	AISGDREFYYEQY